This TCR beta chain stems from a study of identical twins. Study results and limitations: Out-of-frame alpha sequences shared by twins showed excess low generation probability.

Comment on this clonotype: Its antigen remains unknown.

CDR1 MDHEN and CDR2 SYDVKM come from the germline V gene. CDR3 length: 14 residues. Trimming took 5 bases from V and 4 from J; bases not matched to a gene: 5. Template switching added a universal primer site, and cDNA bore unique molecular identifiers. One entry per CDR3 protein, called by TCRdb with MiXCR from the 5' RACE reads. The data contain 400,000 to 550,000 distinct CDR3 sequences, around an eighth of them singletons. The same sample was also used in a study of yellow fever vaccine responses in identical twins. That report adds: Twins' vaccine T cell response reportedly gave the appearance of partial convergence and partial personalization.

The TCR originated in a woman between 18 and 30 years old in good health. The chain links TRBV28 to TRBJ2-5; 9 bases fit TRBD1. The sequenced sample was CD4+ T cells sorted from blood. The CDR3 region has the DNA TGTGCCAGCAGTACAGGGGGCTTAGGAGAGACCCAGTACTTC. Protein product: CASSTGGLGETQYF.